Detailed here is one T cell receptor beta chain. The record originates from a study of T cells in Graves' hyperthyroidism and ophthalmopathy. Trimming left V 0 bases short and J 4 bases short, with 19 bases between. CDR1 and CDR2 (germline): SGHKS, YYEKEE (reference sequence). The CDR3 loop spans 17 amino acids. Amplified TCR beta CDR3 regions derived from RNA transcripts. HTBI primers were the set used in a first-round RT-PCR of the TCR CDR3. TCRdb ran MiXCR on the multiplex PCR reads and lists one entry per CDR3 protein. Found here are 640,000 or so distinct CDR3 sequences, under 15% of them singletons; the top ten hold approximately 4.2%. Among ophthalmopathy patients, the Clinical Activity Score reached at least 3, the NOSPECS grade reached at least 4, and duration remained under 3 months.

This clonotype originated in a woman aged 40 to 50 with Graves' ophthalmopathy. The material sequenced was blood. This chain connects TRBV5-5 to TRBJ1-1, with D perhaps matching TRBD1 (5 bases). CDR3 bases: TGTGCCAGCAGCTTGGTGTGGGTAGGGGCCCGGGTCACTGAAGCTTTCTTT. This gives the protein CASSLVWVGARVTEAFF.